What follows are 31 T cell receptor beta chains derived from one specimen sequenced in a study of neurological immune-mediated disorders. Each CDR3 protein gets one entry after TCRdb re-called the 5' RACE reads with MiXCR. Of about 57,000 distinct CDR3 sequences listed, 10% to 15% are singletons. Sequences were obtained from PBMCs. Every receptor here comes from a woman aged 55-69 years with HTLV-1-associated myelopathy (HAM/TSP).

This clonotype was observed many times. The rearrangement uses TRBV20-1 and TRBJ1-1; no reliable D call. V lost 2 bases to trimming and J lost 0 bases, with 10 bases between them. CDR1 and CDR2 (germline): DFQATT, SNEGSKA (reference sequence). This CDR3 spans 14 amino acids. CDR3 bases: TGCAGTGCTAGAACTACTCGAATGAACACTGAAGCTTTCTTT. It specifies CSARTTRMNTEAFF.

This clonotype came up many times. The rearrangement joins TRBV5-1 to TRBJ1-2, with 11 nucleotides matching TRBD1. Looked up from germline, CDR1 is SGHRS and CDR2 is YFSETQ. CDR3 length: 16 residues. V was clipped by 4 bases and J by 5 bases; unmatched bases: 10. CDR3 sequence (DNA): TGCGCCAGCAGCCCCCTTCCGGGACAGGGGGATTATGGCTACACCTTC. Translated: CASSPLPGQGDYGYTF.

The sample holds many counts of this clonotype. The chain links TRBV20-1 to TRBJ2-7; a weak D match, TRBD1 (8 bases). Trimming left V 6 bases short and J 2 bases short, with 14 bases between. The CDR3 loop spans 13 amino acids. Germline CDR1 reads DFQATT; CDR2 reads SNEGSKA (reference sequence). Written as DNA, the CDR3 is TGCAGTGCCAACAGGGGGACTACCTACGAGCAGTACTTC. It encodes CSANRGTTYEQYF.

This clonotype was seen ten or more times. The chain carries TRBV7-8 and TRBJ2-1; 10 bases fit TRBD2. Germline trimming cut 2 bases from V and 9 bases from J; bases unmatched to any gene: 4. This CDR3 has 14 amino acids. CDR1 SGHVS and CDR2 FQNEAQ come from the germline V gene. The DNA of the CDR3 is TGTGCCAGCAGCTTATATACTAGCGGGATTGAGCAGTTCTTC. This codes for CASSLYTSGIEQFF.

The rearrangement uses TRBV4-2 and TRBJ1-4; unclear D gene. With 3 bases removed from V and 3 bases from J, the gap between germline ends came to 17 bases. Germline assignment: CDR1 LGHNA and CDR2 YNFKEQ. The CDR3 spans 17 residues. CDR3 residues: CASSQNWRHVPNEKLFF. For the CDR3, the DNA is TGTGCCAGCAGCCAGAATTGGAGACATGTACCTAATGAAAAACTGTTTTTT.

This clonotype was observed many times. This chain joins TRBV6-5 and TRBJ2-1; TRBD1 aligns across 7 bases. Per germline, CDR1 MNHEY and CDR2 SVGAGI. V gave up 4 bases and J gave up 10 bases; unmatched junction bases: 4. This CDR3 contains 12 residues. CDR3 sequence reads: CASSSTDREQFF. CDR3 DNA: TGTGCCAGCAGTTCCACGGACAGGGAGCAGTTCTTC.

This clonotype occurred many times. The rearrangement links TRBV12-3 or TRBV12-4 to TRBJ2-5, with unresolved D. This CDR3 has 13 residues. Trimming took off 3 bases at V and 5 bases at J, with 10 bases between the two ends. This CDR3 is CASSLDAWETQYF. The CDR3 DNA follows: TGTGCCAGCAGTTTGGACGCCTGGGAGACCCAGTACTTC.

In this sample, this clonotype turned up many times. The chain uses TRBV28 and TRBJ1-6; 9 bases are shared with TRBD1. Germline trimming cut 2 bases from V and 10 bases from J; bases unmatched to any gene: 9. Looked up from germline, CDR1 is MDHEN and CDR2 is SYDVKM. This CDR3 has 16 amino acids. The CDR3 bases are TGTGCCAGCAGTTTAACTTACGGGACAGGGCCCTCACCCCTCCACTTT. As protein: CASSLTYGTGPSPLHF.

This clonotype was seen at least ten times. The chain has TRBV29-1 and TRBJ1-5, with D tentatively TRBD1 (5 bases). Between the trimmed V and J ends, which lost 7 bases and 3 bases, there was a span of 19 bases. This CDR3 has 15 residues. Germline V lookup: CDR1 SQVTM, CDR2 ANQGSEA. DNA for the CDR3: TGCAGCGACGCCTCAGGGCGCCAGTACAATCAGCCCCAGCATTTT. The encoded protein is CSDASGRQYNQPQHF.

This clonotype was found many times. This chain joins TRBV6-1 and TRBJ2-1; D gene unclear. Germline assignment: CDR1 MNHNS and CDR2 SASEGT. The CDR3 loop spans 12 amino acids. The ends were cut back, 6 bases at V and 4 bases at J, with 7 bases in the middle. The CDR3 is CASSLGYNEQFF. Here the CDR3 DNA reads TGTGCCAGCAGCCTCGGGTACAATGAGCAGTTCTTC.

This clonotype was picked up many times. This chain's CDR3 is CSARDSAWGYGYTF. The CDR3 DNA reads as TGCAGTGCTAGGGACAGCGCTTGGGGGTATGGCTACACCTTC. V and J are TRBV20-1 and TRBJ1-2; a weak D match, TRBD1 (6 bases). The germline V gene has CDR1 DFQATT and CDR2 SNEGSKA (reference sequence). The CDR3 totals 14 residues. The V end was cut by 3 bases, the J end by 5 bases, with 16 bases between.

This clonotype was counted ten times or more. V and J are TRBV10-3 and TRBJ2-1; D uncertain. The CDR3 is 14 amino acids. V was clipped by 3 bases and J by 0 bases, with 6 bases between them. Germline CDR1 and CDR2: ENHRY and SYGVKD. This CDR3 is CAISDSNSYNEQFF. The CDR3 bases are TGTGCCATCAGTGACAGCAACTCCTACAATGAGCAGTTCTTC.

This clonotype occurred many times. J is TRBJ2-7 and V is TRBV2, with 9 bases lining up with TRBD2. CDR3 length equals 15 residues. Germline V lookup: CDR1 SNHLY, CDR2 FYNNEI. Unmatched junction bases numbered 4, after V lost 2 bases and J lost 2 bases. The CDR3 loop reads CASSEWASGTYEQYF. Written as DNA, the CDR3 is TGTGCCAGCAGTGAATGGGCTAGCGGGACCTACGAGCAGTACTTC. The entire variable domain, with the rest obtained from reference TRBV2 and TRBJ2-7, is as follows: EPEVTQTPSHQVTQMGQEVILRCVPISNHLYFYWYRQILGQKVEFLVSFYNNEISEKSEIFDDQFSVERPDGSNFTLKIRSTKLEDSAMYFCASSEWASGTYEQYFGPGTRLTVT.

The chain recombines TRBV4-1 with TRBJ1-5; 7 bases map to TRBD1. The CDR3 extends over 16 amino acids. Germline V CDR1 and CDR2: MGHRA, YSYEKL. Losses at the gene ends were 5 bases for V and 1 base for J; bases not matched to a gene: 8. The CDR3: CASSLQGRGSNQPQHF. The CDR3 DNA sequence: TGCGCCAGCAGCTTACAGGGGAGAGGGAGCAATCAGCCCCAGCATTTT.

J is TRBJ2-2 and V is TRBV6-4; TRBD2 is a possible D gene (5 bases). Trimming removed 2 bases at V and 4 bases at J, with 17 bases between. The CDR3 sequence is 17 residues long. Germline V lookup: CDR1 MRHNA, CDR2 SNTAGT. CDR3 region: CASSDLPPGIGTGELFF. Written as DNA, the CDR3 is TGTGCCAGCAGTGACCTACCCCCCGGGATTGGCACCGGGGAGCTGTTTTTT.

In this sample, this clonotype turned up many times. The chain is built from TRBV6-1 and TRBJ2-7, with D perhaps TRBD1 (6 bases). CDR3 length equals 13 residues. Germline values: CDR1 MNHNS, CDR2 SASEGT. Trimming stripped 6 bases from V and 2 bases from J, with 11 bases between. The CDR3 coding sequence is TGTGCCAGCAGGACGGGACACACCTACGAGCAGTACTTC. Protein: CASRTGHTYEQYF.

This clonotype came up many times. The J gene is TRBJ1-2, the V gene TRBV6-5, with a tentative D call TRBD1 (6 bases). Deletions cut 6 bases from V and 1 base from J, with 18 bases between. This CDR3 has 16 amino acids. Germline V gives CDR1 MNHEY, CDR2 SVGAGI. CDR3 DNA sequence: TGTGCCAGCAGCCCGGGGGGACACCCATTTAACTATGGCTACACCTTC. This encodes CASSPGGHPFNYGYTF.

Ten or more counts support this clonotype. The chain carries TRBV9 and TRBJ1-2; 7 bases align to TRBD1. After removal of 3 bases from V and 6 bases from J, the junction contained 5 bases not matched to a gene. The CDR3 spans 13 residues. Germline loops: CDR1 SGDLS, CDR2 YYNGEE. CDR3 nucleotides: TGTGCCAGCAGCGGAACACAGGGGCATGGCTACACCTTC. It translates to CASSGTQGHGYTF.

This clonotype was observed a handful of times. The CDR3 sequence: CATSAPRPGSLRETQYF. The DNA for the CDR3 is TGTGCCACCAGTGCCCCTAGGCCAGGGAGTTTACGGGAGACCCAGTACTTC. V and J are TRBV24-1 and TRBJ2-5; D is tentatively TRBD1 or TRBD2 (5 bases each). Germline loops: CDR1 KGHDR, CDR2 SFDVKD. This CDR3 is built from 17 residues. V shed 5 bases and J shed 5 bases, with 23 bases lying between them.

CDR3 sequence (DNA): TGCAGTGCTAGGCCCAGTTGGGCGGAAGAGACCCAGTACTTC. Its protein is CSARPSWAEETQYF. The chain combines TRBV20-1 with TRBJ2-5; D not certain. CDR1 and CDR2 from the germline V gene are DFQATT and SNEGSKA (reference sequence). CDR3 length: 14 residues. Trimming took 3 bases from V and 3 from J, leaving 14 bases between them.

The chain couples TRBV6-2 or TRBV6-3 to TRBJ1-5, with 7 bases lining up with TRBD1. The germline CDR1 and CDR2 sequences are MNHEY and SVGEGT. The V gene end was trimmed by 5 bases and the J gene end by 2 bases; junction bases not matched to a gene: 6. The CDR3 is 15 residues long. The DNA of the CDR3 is TGTGCCAGCAGTAAGACAGGGAAACGCAATCAGCCCCAGCATTTT. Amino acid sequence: CASSKTGKRNQPQHF.

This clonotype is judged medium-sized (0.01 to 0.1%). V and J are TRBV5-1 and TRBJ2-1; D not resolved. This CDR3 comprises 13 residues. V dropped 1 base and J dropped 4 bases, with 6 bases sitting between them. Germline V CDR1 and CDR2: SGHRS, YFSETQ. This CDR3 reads CASSLTEYNEQFF. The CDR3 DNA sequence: TGCGCCAGCAGCTTGACCGAGTACAATGAGCAGTTCTTC.

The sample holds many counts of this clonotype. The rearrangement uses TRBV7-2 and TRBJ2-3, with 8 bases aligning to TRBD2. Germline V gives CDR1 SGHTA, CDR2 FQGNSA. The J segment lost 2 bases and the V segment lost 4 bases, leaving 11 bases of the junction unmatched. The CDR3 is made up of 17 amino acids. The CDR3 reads CASSWGVWREVTDTQYF. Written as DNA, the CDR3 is TGTGCCAGCAGCTGGGGGGTTTGGCGGGAGGTCACAGATACGCAGTATTTT.

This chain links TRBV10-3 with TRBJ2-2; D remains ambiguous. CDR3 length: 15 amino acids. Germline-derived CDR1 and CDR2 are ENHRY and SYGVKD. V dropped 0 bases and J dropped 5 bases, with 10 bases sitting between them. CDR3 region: CAISESGQPTGELFF. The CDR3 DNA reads TGTGCCATCAGTGAGTCAGGGCAGCCAACCGGGGAGCTGTTTTTT.

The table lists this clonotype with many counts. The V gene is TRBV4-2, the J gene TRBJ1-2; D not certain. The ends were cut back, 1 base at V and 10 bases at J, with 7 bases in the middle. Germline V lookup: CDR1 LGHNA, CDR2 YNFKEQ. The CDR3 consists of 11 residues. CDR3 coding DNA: TGTGCCAGCAGCCAAGGCAGAACCTACACCTTC. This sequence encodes CASSQGRTYTF.

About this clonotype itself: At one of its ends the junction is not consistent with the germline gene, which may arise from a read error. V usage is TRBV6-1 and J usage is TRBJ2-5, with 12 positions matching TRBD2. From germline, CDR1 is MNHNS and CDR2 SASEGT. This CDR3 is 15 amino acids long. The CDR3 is CDSSGLAGTQDTQYF. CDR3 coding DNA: TGTGACAGCAGTGGACTAGCGGGAACCCAAGATACCCAGTACTTC.

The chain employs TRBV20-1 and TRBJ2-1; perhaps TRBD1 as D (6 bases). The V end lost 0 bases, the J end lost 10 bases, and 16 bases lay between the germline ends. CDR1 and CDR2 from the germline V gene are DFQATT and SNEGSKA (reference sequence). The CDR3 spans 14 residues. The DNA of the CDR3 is TGCAGTGCTAGAGATCGAGCCCCAACAGGGGAGCAGTTCTTC. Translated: CSARDRAPTGEQFF.

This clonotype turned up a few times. CDR3 region: CSAVDDTEAFF. CDR3 coding DNA: TGCAGTGCCGTAGACGACACTGAAGCTTTCTTT. This chain joins TRBV20-1 and TRBJ1-1; D ambiguous. The germline V gene encodes CDR1 DFQATT and CDR2 SNEGSKA (reference sequence). The ends were cut back, 6 bases at V and 3 bases at J, with 8 bases in the middle. This CDR3 contains 11 residues.

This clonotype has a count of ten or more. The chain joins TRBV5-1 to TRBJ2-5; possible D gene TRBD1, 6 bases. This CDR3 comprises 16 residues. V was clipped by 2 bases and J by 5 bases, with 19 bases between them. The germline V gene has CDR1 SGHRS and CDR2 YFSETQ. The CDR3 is CASSFSMDSREETQYF. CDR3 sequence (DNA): TGCGCCAGCAGCTTCTCCATGGACAGTAGGGAGGAGACCCAGTACTTC. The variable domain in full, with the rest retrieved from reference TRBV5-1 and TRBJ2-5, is KAGVTQTPRYLIKTRGQQVTLSCSPISGHRSVSWYQQTPGQGLQFLFEYFSETQRNKGNFPGRFSGRQFSNSRSEMNVSTLELGDSALYLCASSFSMDSREETQYFGPGTRLLVL.

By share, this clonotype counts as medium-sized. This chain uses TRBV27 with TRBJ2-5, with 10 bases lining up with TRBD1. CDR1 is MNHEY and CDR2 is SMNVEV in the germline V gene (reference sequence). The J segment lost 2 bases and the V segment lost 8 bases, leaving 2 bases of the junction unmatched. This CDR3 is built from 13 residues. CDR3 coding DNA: TGTGCCAGCGGACAGGGGGTTCAAGAGACCCAGTACTTC. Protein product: CASGQGVQETQYF.

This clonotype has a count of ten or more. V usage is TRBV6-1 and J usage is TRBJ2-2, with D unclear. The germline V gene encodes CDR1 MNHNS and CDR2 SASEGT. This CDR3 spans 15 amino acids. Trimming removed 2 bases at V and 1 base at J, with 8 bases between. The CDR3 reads CASSEPGRNTGELFF. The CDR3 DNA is TGTGCCAGCAGTGAACCCGGCAGGAACACCGGGGAGCTGTTTTTT.